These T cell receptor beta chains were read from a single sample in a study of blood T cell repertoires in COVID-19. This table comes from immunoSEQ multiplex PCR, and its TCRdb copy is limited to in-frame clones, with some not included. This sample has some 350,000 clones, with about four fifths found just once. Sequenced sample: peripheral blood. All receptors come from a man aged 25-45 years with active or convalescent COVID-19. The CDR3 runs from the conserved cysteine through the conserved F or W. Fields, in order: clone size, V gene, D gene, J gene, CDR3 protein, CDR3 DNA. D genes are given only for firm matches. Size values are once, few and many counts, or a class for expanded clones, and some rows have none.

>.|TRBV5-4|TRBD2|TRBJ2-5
CASSLAPLAGGRETQYF
TGTGCCAGCAGCTTGGCTCCACTAGCGGGGGGGCGGGAGACCCAGTACTTC
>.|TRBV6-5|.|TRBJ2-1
CASSYGGSRYNEQFF
TGTGCCAGCAGTTACGGGGGGAGCCGGTACAATGAGCAGTTCTTC
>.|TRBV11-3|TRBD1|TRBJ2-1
CASSKETGGMDEQFF
TGTGCCAGCAGCAAAGAGACAGGGGGTATGGATGAGCAGTTCTTC
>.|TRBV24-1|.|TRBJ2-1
CATSDLGGALHNEQFF
TGTGCCACCAGTGACCTTGGGGGGGCCCTACACAATGAGCAGTTCTTC
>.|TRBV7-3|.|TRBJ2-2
CASSLQEAGGELFF
TGTGCCAGCAGCTTACAGGAGGCGGGCGGGGAGCTGTTTTTT
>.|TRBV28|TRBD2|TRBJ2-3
CASSLAGTDTQYF
TGTGCCAGCAGTCTAGCGGGCACAGATACGCAGTATTTT
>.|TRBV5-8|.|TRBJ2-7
CASSLSVSYEQYF
TGTGCCAGCAGCCTGTCTGTATCCTACGAGCAGTACTTC
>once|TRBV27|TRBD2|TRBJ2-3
CASSPQREPPDTQYF
TGTGCCAGCAGTCCCCAGCGGGAGCCCCCAGATACGCAGTATTTT
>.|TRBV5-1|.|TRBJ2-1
CASSSQGAGNEQFF
TGCGCCAGCAGCTCCCAAGGGGCTGGCAATGAGCAGTTCTTC
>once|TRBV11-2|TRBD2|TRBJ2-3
CASTNLQLAGSDTQYF
TGTGCCAGCACCAATCTGCAACTAGCGGGGTCAGATACGCAGTATTTT
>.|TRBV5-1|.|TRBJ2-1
CASSLARTVRNEQFF
TGCGCCAGCAGCTTAGCCCGGACTGTGAGAAATGAGCAGTTCTTC
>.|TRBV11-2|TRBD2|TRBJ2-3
CASSLGFLAGGITDTQYF
TGTGCCAGCAGCTTAGGGTTTCTAGCGGGGGGAATCACAGATACGCAGTATTTT
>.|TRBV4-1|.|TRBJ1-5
CASSQVVGSLNQPQHF
TGCGCCAGCAGCCAAGTTGTGGGCAGCCTCAATCAGCCCCAGCATTTT
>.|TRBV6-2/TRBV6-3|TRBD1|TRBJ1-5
CASSYPLGTAPNQPQHF
TGTGCCAGCAGTTACCCCCTCGGGACAGCTCCCAATCAGCCCCAGCATTTT
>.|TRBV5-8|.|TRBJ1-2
CASRGVGEYGYTF
TGTGCCAGCAGGGGCGTTGGGGAGTATGGCTACACCTTC
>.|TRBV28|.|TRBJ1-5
CASSFLAGSNQPQHF
TGTGCCAGCAGTTTTCTGGCAGGCAGCAATCAGCCCCAGCATTTT
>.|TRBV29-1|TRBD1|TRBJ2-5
CSVYRGETQYF
TGCAGCGTTTACAGGGGCGAGACCCAGTACTTC
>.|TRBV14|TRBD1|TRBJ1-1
CASSQGWGGTGNTEAFF
TGTGCCAGCAGCCAAGGATGGGGGGGGACAGGGAACACTGAAGCTTTCTTT
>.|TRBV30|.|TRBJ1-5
CAWSVSGNQPQHF
TGTGCCTGGAGTGTCTCAGGCAATCAGCCCCAGCATTTT